This is a list of T cell receptor beta chains from one sample in a study of Ad26.COV2.S vaccination and SARS-CoV-2 variants. The method was immunoSEQ multiplex PCR; TCRdb's version includes in-frame clones alone and lacks a portion of them. There are 200,000 to 300,000 clones in the sample; around 90% occur only once, and roughly 3% lies in the top ten. The source material was peripheral blood, sampled in a trial of Ad26.COV2.S vaccine versus placebo. All receptors derive from a person between 18 and 59 years old who received the Ad26.COV2.S COVID-19 vaccine or a placebo. CDR3s include the opening cysteine and the closing phenylalanine or tryptophan. Fields, in order: J gene, clone size, D gene, V gene, CDR3 protein, CDR3 DNA. The D gene is left open where the match is weak. The size entry is marked missing in some rows and otherwise reads once, few, many or a size class.

j_gene: TRBJ1-1
abundance: once
d_gene: TRBD1
v_gene: TRBV4-3
CDR3aa: CASSHQDRRDTEAFF
CDR3nt: TGCGCCAGCAGCCATCAGGACAGGAGGGACACTGAAGCTTTCTTT

j_gene: TRBJ1-2
abundance: NA
d_gene: TRBD1
v_gene: TRBV7-9
CDR3aa: CASSLATGVGYTF
CDR3nt: TGTGCCAGCAGCTTAGCCACAGGGGTCGGCTACACCTTC

j_gene: TRBJ2-5
abundance: NA
d_gene: NA
v_gene: TRBV20-1
CDR3aa: CSASYSEETQYF
CDR3nt: TGCAGTGCTAGTTATAGTGAGGAGACCCAGTACTTC

j_gene: TRBJ2-1
abundance: NA
d_gene: NA
v_gene: TRBV2
CDR3aa: CASSESGSSYNEQFF
CDR3nt: TGTGCCAGCAGTGAATCGGGGAGCTCCTACAATGAGCAGTTCTTC

j_gene: TRBJ2-1
abundance: NA
d_gene: TRBD2
v_gene: TRBV24-1
CDR3aa: CATSDLSSGSYNEQFF
CDR3nt: TGTGCCACCAGTGACCTTTCTAGCGGGTCCTACAATGAGCAGTTCTTC

j_gene: TRBJ1-1
abundance: NA
d_gene: NA
v_gene: TRBV6-6
CDR3aa: CASSYDRNTEAFF
CDR3nt: TGTGCCAGCAGCTACGACAGGAACACTGAAGCTTTCTTT

j_gene: TRBJ1-2
abundance: NA
d_gene: TRBD1
v_gene: TRBV6-2/TRBV6-3
CDR3aa: CASSSSTGAGGYTF
CDR3nt: TGTGCCAGCAGTTCCTCGACAGGGGCGGGTGGCTACACCTTC

j_gene: TRBJ1-1
abundance: NA
d_gene: NA
v_gene: TRBV19
CDR3aa: CASSTRQLMNTEAFF
CDR3nt: TGTGCCAGTAGTACGCGACAGCTTATGAACACTGAAGCTTTCTTT

j_gene: TRBJ2-5
abundance: NA
d_gene: NA
v_gene: TRBV12-3/TRBV12-4
CDR3aa: CASSETRADLYF
CDR3nt: TGTGCCAGCAGTGAAACTAGGGCCGATTTGTACTTC

j_gene: TRBJ2-3
abundance: once
d_gene: NA
v_gene: TRBV10-3
CDR3aa: CAISGNGGYTDTQYF
CDR3nt: TGTGCCATCAGTGGTAACGGGGGCTACACAGATACGCAGTATTTT

j_gene: TRBJ1-4
abundance: NA
d_gene: NA
v_gene: TRBV14
CDR3aa: CASSQDFGLTNEKLFF
CDR3nt: TGTGCCAGCAGCCAAGATTTCGGGTTGACTAATGAAAAACTGTTTTTT

j_gene: TRBJ1-5
abundance: NA
d_gene: TRBD1
v_gene: TRBV10-3
CDR3aa: CAISESRDSGPQHF
CDR3nt: TGTGCCATCAGTGAGTCCCGGGACAGTGGGCCCCAGCATTTT

j_gene: TRBJ2-1
abundance: NA
d_gene: TRBD2
v_gene: TRBV5-6
CDR3aa: CASSLGLDEQFF
CDR3nt: TGTGCCAGCAGCCTAGGACTAGATGAGCAGTTCTTC

j_gene: TRBJ2-2
abundance: NA
d_gene: TRBD1
v_gene: TRBV2
CDR3aa: CASIRDRGTGELFF
CDR3nt: TGTGCCAGCATAAGGGACAGGGGAACCGGGGAGCTGTTTTTT

j_gene: TRBJ1-1
abundance: few
d_gene: TRBD1
v_gene: TRBV6-5
CDR3aa: CASRRGTEENTEAFF
CDR3nt: TGTGCCAGCAGACGCGGGACAGAGGAAAACACTGAAGCTTTCTTT

j_gene: TRBJ2-7
abundance: NA
d_gene: NA
v_gene: TRBV15
CDR3aa: CATSRGGEPYEQYF
CDR3nt: TGTGCCACCAGCAGAGGCGGGGAGCCTTACGAGCAGTACTTC

j_gene: TRBJ2-3
abundance: NA
d_gene: TRBD2
v_gene: TRBV14
CDR3aa: CASSQALAGTDTQYF
CDR3nt: TGTGCCAGCAGCCAAGCTCTAGCGGGGACAGATACGCAGTATTTT

j_gene: TRBJ1-2
abundance: NA
d_gene: NA
v_gene: TRBV6-2/TRBV6-3
CDR3aa: CASSQAMWGYTF
CDR3nt: TGTGCCAGCAGCCAGGCTATGTGGGGCTACACCTTC

j_gene: TRBJ2-1
abundance: once
d_gene: NA
v_gene: TRBV19
CDR3aa: CASSIVAYNEQFF
CDR3nt: TGTGCCAGTAGTATAGTCGCGTACAATGAGCAGTTCTTC

j_gene: TRBJ2-7
abundance: NA
d_gene: TRBD1
v_gene: TRBV10-3
CDR3aa: CAISEPSGTGGRYEQYF
CDR3nt: TGTGCCATCAGTGAGCCATCCGGGACAGGGGGTAGGTACGAGCAGTACTTC

j_gene: TRBJ2-6
abundance: NA
d_gene: TRBD1
v_gene: TRBV7-2
CDR3aa: CASRTGAGANVLTF
CDR3nt: TGTGCCAGCAGGACAGGGGCTGGGGCCAACGTCCTGACTTTC

j_gene: TRBJ1-1
abundance: NA
d_gene: TRBD1
v_gene: TRBV10-3
CDR3aa: CAISSDRGTEAFF
CDR3nt: TGTGCCATCAGTTCGGACAGGGGGACTGAAGCTTTCTTT

j_gene: TRBJ1-2
abundance: few
d_gene: NA
v_gene: TRBV7-9
CDR3aa: CASTSLRVGSGYTF
CDR3nt: TGTGCCAGCACAAGCCTTCGTGTCGGGAGTGGCTACACCTTC

j_gene: TRBJ1-5
abundance: NA
d_gene: NA
v_gene: TRBV6-6
CDR3aa: CASNPRGQPQHF
CDR3nt: TGTGCCAGCAATCCTCGAGGGCAGCCCCAGCATTTT

j_gene: TRBJ2-2
abundance: NA
d_gene: TRBD1
v_gene: TRBV2
CDR3aa: CASSVQGAPTGELFF
CDR3nt: TGTGCCAGCAGTGTACAGGGGGCGCCCACCGGGGAGCTGTTTTTT

j_gene: TRBJ1-1
abundance: NA
d_gene: NA
v_gene: TRBV7-2
CDR3aa: CASNRQTHTEAFF
CDR3nt: TGTGCCAGCAACAGACAGACTCACACTGAAGCTTTCTTT

j_gene: TRBJ2-5
abundance: NA
d_gene: TRBD1
v_gene: TRBV5-1
CDR3aa: CASSGTGVQETQYF
CDR3nt: TGCGCCAGCAGCGGGACAGGGGTACAAGAGACCCAGTACTTC

j_gene: TRBJ2-6
abundance: NA
d_gene: NA
v_gene: TRBV4-3
CDR3aa: CASSQGPGPGANVLTF
CDR3nt: TGCGCCAGCAGCCAAGGACCGGGGCCTGGGGCCAACGTCCTGACTTTC

j_gene: TRBJ2-2
abundance: NA
d_gene: TRBD2
v_gene: TRBV4-3
CDR3aa: CASSQDERGDNTGELFF
CDR3nt: TGCGCCAGCAGCCAAGATGAGCGGGGGGATAACACCGGGGAGCTGTTTTTT

j_gene: TRBJ1-5
abundance: NA
d_gene: NA
v_gene: TRBV7-8
CDR3aa: CASSELPGYGNQPQHF
CDR3nt: TGTGCCAGCAGCGAATTGCCGGGTTATGGCAATCAGCCCCAGCATTTT

j_gene: TRBJ2-7
abundance: NA
d_gene: TRBD1
v_gene: TRBV2
CDR3aa: CASSEGTGGTYEQYF
CDR3nt: TGTGCCAGCAGTGAGGGGACAGGGGGCACGTACGAGCAGTACTTC

j_gene: TRBJ2-1
abundance: NA
d_gene: NA
v_gene: TRBV4-3
CDR3aa: CASSQEPGVSYNEQFF
CDR3nt: TGCGCCAGCAGCCAAGAGCCAGGGGTCTCCTACAATGAGCAGTTCTTC

j_gene: TRBJ1-4
abundance: NA
d_gene: NA
v_gene: TRBV4-3
CDR3aa: CASSQDALGGEKLFF
CDR3nt: TGCGCCAGCAGCCAAGATGCTCTAGGAGGAGAAAAACTGTTTTTT

j_gene: TRBJ2-1
abundance: NA
d_gene: TRBD1
v_gene: TRBV4-3
CDR3aa: CASSPRTGDNEQFF
CDR3nt: TGCGCCAGCAGCCCCCGGACAGGAGACAATGAGCAGTTCTTC

j_gene: TRBJ1-6
abundance: once
d_gene: NA
v_gene: TRBV30
CDR3aa: CAWSAGRPLHF
CDR3nt: TGTGCCTGGAGTGCCGGAAGGCCCCTCCACTTT

j_gene: TRBJ1-2
abundance: few
d_gene: TRBD1
v_gene: TRBV5-4
CDR3aa: CASSLDRGQVGYTF
CDR3nt: TGTGCCAGCAGCTTGGACAGGGGGCAGGTTGGCTACACCTTC

j_gene: TRBJ2-3
abundance: NA
d_gene: TRBD2
v_gene: TRBV11-1
CDR3aa: CASSEIREGQDTQYF
CDR3nt: TGTGCCAGCAGCGAAATCAGGGAGGGCCAAGATACGCAGTATTTT

j_gene: TRBJ1-1
abundance: NA
d_gene: NA
v_gene: TRBV7-9
CDR3aa: CASSPWTANTEAFF
CDR3nt: TGTGCCAGCAGCCCTTGGACAGCGAACACTGAAGCTTTCTTT

j_gene: TRBJ2-7
abundance: NA
d_gene: NA
v_gene: TRBV6-6
CDR3aa: CASSFLGGASYEQYF
CDR3nt: TGTGCCAGCAGCTTCTTAGGGGGAGCCTCCTACGAGCAGTACTTC

j_gene: TRBJ2-5
abundance: NA
d_gene: NA
v_gene: TRBV20-1
CDR3aa: CSASLSQETQYF
CDR3nt: TGCAGTGCTAGTCTAAGCCAAGAGACCCAGTACTTC

j_gene: TRBJ1-6
abundance: NA
d_gene: TRBD1
v_gene: TRBV3-1/TRBV3-2
CDR3aa: CASSQDRPGTGWDSPLHF
CDR3nt: TGTGCCAGCAGCCAAGATCGCCCCGGGACAGGATGGGATTCACCCCTCCACTTT